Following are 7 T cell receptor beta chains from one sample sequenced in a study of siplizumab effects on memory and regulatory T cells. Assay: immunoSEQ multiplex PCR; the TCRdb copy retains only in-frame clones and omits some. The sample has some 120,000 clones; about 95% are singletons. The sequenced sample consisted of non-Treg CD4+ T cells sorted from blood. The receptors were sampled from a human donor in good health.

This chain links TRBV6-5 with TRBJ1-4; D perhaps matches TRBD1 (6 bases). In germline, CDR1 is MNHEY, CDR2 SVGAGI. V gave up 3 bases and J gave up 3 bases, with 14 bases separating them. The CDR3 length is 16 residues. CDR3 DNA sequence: TGTGCCAGCAGTTATGGATTCAGGGGTGCTAATGAAAAACTGTTTTTT. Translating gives CASSYGFRGANEKLFF.

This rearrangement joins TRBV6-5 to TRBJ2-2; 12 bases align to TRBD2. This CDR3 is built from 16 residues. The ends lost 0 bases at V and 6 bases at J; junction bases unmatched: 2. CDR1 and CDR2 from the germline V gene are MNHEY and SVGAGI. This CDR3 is CASSYSSSGGAGELFF. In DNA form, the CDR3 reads TGTGCCAGCAGTTACTCTTCTAGCGGGGGGGCCGGGGAGCTGTTTTTT.

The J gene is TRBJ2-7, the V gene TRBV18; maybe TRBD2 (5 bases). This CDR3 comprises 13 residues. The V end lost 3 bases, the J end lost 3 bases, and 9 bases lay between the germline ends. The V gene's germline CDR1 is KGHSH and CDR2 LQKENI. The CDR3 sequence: CASSPDGNYEQYF. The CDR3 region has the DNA TGTGCCAGCTCACCTGACGGGAACTACGAGCAGTACTTC.

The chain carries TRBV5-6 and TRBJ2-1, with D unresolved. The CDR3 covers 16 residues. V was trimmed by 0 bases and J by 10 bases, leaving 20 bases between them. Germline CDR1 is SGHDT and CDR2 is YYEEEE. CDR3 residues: CASSLATENNLREQFF. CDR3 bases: TGTGCCAGCAGCTTGGCCACAGAAAATAATTTACGAGAGCAGTTCTTC.

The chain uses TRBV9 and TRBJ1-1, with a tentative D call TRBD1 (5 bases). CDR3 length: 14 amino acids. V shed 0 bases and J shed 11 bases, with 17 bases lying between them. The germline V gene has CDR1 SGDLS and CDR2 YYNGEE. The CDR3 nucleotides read TGTGCCAGCAGCGTAGACCCCCAGGGTTCGGAGGCTTTCTTT. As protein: CASSVDPQGSEAFF. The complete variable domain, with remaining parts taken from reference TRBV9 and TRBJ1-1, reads DSGVTQTPKHLITATGQRVTLRCSPRSGDLSVYWYQQSLDQGLQFLIQYYNGEERAKGNILERFSAQQFPDLHSELNLSSLELGDSALYFCASSVDPQGSEAFFGQGTRLTVV.

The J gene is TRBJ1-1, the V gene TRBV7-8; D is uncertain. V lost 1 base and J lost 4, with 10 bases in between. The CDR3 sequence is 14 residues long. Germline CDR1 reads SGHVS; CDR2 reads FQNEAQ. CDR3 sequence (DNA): TGTGCCAGCAGCTTAGGTCAGGCGGGCACTGAAGCTTTCTTT. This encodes CASSLGQAGTEAFF. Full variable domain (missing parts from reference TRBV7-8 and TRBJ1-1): GAGVSQSPRYKVAKRGQDVALRCDPISGHVSLFWYQQALGQGPEFLTYFQNEAQLDKSGLPSDRFFAERPEGSVSTLKIQRTQQEDSAVYLCASSLGQAGTEAFFGQGTRLTVV.

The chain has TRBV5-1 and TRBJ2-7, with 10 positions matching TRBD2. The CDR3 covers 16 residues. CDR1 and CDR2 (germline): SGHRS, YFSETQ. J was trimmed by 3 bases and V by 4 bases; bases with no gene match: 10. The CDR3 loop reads CASSRLPSGSGYEQYF. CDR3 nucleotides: TGCGCCAGCAGCCGGTTGCCTAGCGGGAGTGGCTACGAGCAGTACTTC.